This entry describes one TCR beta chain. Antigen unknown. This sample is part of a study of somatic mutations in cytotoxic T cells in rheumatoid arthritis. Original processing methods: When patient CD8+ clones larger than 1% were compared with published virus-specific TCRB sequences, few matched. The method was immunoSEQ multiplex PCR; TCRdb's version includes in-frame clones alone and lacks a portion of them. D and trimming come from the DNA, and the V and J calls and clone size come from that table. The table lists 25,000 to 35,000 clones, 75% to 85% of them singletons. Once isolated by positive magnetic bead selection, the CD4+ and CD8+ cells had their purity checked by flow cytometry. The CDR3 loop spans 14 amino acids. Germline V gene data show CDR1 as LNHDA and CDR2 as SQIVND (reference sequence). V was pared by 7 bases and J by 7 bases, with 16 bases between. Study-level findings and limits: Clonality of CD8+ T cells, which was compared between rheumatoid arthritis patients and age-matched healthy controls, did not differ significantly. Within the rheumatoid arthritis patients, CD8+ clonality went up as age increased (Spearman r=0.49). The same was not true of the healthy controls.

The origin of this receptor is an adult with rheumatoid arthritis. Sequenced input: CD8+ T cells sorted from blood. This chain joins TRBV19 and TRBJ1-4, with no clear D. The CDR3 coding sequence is TGTGCCAGTACCCTGGGTCCTACGGGTGAAAAACTGTTTTTT. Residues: CASTLGPTGEKLFF.